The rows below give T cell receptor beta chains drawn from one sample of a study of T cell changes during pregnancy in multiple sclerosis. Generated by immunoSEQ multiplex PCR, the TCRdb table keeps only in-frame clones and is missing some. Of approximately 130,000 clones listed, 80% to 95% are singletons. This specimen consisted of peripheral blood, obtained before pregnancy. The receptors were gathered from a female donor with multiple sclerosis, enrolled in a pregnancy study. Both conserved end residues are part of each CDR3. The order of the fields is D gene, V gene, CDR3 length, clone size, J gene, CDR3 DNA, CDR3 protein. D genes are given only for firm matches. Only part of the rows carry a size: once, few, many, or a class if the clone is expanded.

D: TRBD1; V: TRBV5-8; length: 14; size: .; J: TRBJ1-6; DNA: TGTGCCAGCAGCACAGACAGGGGAGTTTCACCCCTCCACTTT; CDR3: CASSTDRGVSPLHF
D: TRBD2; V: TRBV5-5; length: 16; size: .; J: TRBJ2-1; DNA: TGTGCCAGCACGCTGACTAGCGGGGCCTCCTACAATGAGCAGTTCTTC; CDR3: CASTLTSGASYNEQFF
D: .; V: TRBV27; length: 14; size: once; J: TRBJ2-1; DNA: TGTGCCAGCAGTCTTCGCGGAGCCAGCAATGAGCAGTTCTTC; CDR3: CASSLRGASNEQFF
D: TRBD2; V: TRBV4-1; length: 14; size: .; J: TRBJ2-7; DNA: TGCGCCAGCAGCCAAGCGGGGGGATCATACGAGCAGTACTTC; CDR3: CASSQAGGSYEQYF
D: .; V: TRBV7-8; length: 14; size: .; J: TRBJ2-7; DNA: TGTGCCAGCAGCTCGAGGAGTCCGCGGGGCGAGCAGTACTTC; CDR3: CASSSRSPRGEQYF
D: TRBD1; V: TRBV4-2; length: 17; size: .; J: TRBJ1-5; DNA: TGTGCCAGCAGCCAAGATATCCGGGACAGGTTCAATCAGCCCCAGCATTTT; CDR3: CASSQDIRDRFNQPQHF
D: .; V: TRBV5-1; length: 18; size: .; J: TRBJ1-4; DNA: TGCGCCAGCAGCTTCCAGGGGCAGGGAGAAGGGTGGAGTGAAAAACTGTTTTTT; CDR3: CASSFQGQGEGWSEKLFF
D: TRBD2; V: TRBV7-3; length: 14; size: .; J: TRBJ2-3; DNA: TGTGCCAGCAGAGACGGGGGGGAGGGAGATACGCAGTATTTT; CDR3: CASRDGGEGDTQYF
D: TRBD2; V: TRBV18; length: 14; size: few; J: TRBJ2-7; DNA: TGTGCCAGCTCATCCGGTAGCGGGGGCTACGAGCAGTACTTC; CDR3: CASSSGSGGYEQYF
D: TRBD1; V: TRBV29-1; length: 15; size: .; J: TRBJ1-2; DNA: TGCAGCGTTGAAGATATAAGGACAGGGTGGTCTGGCTACACCTTC; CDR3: CSVEDIRTGWSGYTF
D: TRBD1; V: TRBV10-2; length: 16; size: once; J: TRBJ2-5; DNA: TGCGCCAGCAGTGAGACAGGGGGTGGCGTGAAAGAGACCCAGTACTTC; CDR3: CASSETGGGVKETQYF
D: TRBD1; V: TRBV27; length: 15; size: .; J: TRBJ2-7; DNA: TGTGCCAGCAGGGTTCAGGGGGCTAATTCCTACGAGCAGTACTTC; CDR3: CASRVQGANSYEQYF
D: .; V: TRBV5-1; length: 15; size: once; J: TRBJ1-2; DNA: TGCGCCAGCAGCCCCCCTCCGGGGGAGAACTATGGCTACACCTTC; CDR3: CASSPPPGENYGYTF
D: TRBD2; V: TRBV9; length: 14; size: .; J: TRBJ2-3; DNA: TGTGCCAGCAGCGTAGCTACTAGCGCAGATACGCAGTATTTT; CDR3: CASSVATSADTQYF
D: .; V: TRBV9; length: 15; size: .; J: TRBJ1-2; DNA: TGTGCCAGCAGCGTAGTGGGCACTCTCTCCTATGGCTACACCTTC; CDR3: CASSVVGTLSYGYTF
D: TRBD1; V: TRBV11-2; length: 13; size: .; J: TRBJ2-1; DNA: TGTGCCAGCAGCTTTCCCAACAGGGGCGAGCAGTTCTTC; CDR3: CASSFPNRGEQFF
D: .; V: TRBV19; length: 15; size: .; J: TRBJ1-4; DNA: TGTGCCAGTAGGATCACAGCAGTCCCTAATGAAAAACTGTTTTTT; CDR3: CASRITAVPNEKLFF
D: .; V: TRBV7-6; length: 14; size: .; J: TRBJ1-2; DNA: TGTGCCAGCAGCCCGACGGGATCTAACTATGGCTACACCTTC; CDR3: CASSPTGSNYGYTF
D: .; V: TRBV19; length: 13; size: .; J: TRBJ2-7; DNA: TGTGCCAGTAGTATAGACAGCTCCTACGAGCAGTACTTC; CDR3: CASSIDSSYEQYF
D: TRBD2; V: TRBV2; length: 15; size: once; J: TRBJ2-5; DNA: TGTGCCAGCAGCTTACCCGGGGGGGCTATCGAGACCCAGTACTTC; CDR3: CASSLPGGAIETQYF
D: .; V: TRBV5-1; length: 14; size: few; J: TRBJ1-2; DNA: TGCGCCAGCAGCTTATCGGACAGTCTGAGAGGCTACACCTTC; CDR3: CASSLSDSLRGYTF
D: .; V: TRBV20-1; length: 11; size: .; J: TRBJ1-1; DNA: TGCAGTGCTACGACTTCCACTGAAGCTTTCTTT; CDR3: CSATTSTEAFF
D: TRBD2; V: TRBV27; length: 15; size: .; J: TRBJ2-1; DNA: TGTGCCAGCAGTTCGGGCGGGAGCTCCTACAATGAGCAGTTCTTC; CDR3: CASSSGGSSYNEQFF
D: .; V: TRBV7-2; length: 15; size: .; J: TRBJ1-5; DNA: TGTGCCAGCAGCTTCACATCCGATCCCAATCAGCCCCAGCATTTT; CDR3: CASSFTSDPNQPQHF
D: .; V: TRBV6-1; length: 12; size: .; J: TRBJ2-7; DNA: TGTGCCAGCAGTGAGGCTCACTACGAGCAGTACTTC; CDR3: CASSEAHYEQYF
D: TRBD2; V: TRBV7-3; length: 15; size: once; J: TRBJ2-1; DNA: TGTGCCAGCAGCTTAGGGACTAGCGGATACAATGAGCAGTTCTTC; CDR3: CASSLGTSGYNEQFF
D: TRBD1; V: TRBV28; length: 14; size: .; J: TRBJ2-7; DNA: TGTGCCAGCAGTAACCCGGGACAGCCCTACGAGCAGTACTTC; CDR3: CASSNPGQPYEQYF
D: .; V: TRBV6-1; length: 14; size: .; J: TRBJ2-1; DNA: TGTGCCAGCAGTGAAGGGCGGGATTACAATGAGCAGTTCTTC; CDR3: CASSEGRDYNEQFF
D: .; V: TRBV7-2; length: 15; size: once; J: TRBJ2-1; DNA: TGTGCCAGCTTAACCAACACATGGGCTTACAATGAGCAGTTCTTC; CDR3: CASLTNTWAYNEQFF
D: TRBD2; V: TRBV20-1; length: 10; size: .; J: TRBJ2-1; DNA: TGCAGTGCTAGGGGGACTAGCCCGTTCTTC; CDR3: CSARGTSPFF
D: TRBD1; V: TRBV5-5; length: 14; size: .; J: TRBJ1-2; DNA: TGTGCCAGCAGCTTGGGGACAGGTCTTTATGGCTACACCTTC; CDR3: CASSLGTGLYGYTF
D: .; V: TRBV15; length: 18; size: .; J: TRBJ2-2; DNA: TGTGCCACCAGCAGAGATAAGGATGCGACAGCGAACACCGGGGAGCTGTTTTTT; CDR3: CATSRDKDATANTGELFF
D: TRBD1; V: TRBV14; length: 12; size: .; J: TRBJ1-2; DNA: TGTGCCAGCAGCCAGACAGGGACGGGCTACACCTTC; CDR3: CASSQTGTGYTF
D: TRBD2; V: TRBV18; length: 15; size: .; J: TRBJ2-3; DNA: TGTGCCAGCTCAACCTCGGGGGGATCCACAAATACGCAGTATTTT; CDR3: CASSTSGGSTNTQYF
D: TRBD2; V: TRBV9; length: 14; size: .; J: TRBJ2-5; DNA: TGTGCCAGCAGCGTGACTAGCGACCAAGAGACCCAGTACTTC; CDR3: CASSVTSDQETQYF
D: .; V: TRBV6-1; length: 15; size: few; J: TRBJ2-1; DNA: TGTGCCAGCAGTGAAGAGGAGACCTCCTACAATGAGCAGTTCTTC; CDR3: CASSEEETSYNEQFF
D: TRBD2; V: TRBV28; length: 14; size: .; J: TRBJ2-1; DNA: TGTGCCTCCCGACTAGCGGGAGACGGCAATGAGCAGTTCTTC; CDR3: CASRLAGDGNEQFF
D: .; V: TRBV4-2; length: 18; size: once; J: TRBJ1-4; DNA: TGTGCCAGCAGCCACGCGATAAGGGGTGGTACAACTAATGAAAAACTGTTTTTT; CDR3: CASSHAIRGGTTNEKLFF
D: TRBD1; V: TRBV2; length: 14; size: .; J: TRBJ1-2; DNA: TGTGCCAGCAGCCAGGGGGCCGGTTCGTATGGCTACACCTTC; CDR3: CASSQGAGSYGYTF
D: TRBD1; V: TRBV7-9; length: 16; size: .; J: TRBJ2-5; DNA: TGTGCCAGCAGCCCCAGGACAGGGCGAGGGCAAGAGACCCAGTACTTC; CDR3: CASSPRTGRGQETQYF
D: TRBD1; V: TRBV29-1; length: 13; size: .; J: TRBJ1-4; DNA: TGCAGCGTTCCCGGGACAGGGGGTAGGGAACTGTTTTTT; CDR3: CSVPGTGGRELFF
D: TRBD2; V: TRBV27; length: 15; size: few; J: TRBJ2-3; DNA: TGTGCCAGCAGTTTATGGGGACTAGTAAGGGATACGCAGTATTTT; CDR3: CASSLWGLVRDTQYF
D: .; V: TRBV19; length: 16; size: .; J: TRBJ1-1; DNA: TGTGCCAGTAGTATAGAGGCAATCGGAGGGTACACTGAAGCTTTCTTT; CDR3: CASSIEAIGGYTEAFF
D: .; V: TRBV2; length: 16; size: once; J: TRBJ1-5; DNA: TGTGCCAGCAGTGAGCTTAGACACCCCATGAGTTGGGCCCAGCATTTT; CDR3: CASSELRHPMSWAQHF
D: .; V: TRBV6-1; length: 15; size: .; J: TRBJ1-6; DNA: TGTGCCAGCAGGGAACAGGGATTAAGGAACTCACCCCTCCACTTT; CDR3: CASREQGLRNSPLHF
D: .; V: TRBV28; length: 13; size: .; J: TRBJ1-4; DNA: TGTGCCAGCAGCTCCGGAGCAATTGAAAAACTGTTTTTT; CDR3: CASSSGAIEKLFF